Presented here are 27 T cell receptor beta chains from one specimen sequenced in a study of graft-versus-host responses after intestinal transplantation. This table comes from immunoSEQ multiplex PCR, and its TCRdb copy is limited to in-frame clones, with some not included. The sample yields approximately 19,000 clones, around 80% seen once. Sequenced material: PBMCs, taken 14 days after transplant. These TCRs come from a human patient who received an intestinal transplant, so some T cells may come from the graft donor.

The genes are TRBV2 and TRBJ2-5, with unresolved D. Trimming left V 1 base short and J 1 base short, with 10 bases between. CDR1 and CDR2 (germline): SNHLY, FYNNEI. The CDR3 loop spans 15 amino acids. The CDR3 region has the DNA TGTGCCAGCAGTGAAGGCCTAGTGATCCAAGAGACCCAGTACTTC. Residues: CASSEGLVIQETQYF.

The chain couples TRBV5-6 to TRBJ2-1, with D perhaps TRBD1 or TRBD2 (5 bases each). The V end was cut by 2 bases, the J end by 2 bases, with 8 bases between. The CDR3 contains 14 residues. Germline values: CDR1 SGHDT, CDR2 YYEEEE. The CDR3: CASSFGAPYNEQFF. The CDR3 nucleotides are TGTGCCAGCAGCTTCGGGGCACCCTACAATGAGCAGTTCTTC.

This CDR3 is CASSQGVTDTQYF. The DNA for the CDR3 is TGTGCCAGCAGCCAGGGGGTCACAGATACGCAGTATTTT. The chain has TRBV5-6 and TRBJ2-3; TRBD1 matches 7 bases. The CDR3 extends over 13 amino acids. Germline-derived CDR1 and CDR2 are SGHDT and YYEEEE. The junction had 1 base not matched to a gene; V was cut back by 4 bases and J by 2 bases.

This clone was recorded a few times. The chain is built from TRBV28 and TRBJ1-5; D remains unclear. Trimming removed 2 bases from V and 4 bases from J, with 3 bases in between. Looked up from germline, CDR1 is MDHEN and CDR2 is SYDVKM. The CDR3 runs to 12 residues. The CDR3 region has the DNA TGTGCCAGCAGTTTAGGTAATCAGCCCCAGCATTTT. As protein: CASSLGNQPQHF. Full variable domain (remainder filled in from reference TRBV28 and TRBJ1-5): DVKVTQSSRYLVKRTGEKVFLECVQDMDHENMFWYRQDPGLGLRLIYFSYDVKMKEKGDIPEGYSVSREKKERFSLILESASTNQTSMYLCASSLGNQPQHFGDGTRLSIL.

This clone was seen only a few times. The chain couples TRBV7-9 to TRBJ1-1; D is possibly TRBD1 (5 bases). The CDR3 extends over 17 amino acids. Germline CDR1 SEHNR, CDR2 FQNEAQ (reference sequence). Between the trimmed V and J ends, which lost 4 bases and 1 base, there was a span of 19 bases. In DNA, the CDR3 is TGTGCCAGCAGCTCTCCCACCAGACAGAGCACGAACACTGAAGCTTTCTTT. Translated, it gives CASSSPTRQSTNTEAFF.

CDR3 DNA sequence: TGTGCCAGCAGCTTATGGACACCGAGCTCCTACGAGCAGTACTTC. Translating it yields CASSLWTPSSYEQYF. The chain joins TRBV13 to TRBJ2-7; a weak D match, TRBD1 (5 bases). This CDR3 contains 15 residues. Germline V gene sequence: CDR1 PRHDT, CDR2 FYEKMQ (reference sequence). Between the trimmed V and J ends, which lost 2 bases and 0 bases, there was a span of 11 bases. The whole variable domain, filled in from reference TRBV13 and TRBJ2-7, reads AAGVIQSPRHLIKEKRETATLKCYPIPRHDTVYWYQQGPGQDPQFLISFYEKMQSDKGSIPDRFSAQQFSDYHSELNMSSLELGDSALYFCASSLWTPSSYEQYFGPGTRLTVT.

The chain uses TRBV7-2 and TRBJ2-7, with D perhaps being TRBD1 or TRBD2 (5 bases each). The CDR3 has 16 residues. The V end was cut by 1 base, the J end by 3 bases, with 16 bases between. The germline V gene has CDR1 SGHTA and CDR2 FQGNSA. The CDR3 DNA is TGTGCCAGCAGCTTAGGGGGGTCCAGTTTGTTCTACGAGCAGTACTTC. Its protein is CASSLGGSSLFYEQYF.

CDR3 loop: CASSLAEGTAGQEQFF. In DNA form, the CDR3 reads TGTGCCAGCAGCTTAGCTGAGGGCACGGCGGGTCAGGAGCAGTTCTTC. This sequence joins TRBV11-2 and TRBJ2-1; D possibly corresponds to TRBD2 (5 bases). V was shortened by 1 base and J by 10 bases, with 20 bases between the two germline ends. The CDR3 consists of 16 residues. Germline loops: CDR1 SGHAT, CDR2 FQNNGV. Full variable domain (missing parts from reference TRBV11-2 and TRBJ2-1): EAGVAQSPRYKIIEKRQSVAFWCNPISGHATLYWYQQILGQGPKLLIQFQNNGVVDDSQLPKDRFSAERLKGVDSTLKIQPAKLEDSAVYLCASSLAEGTAGQEQFFGPGTRLTVL.

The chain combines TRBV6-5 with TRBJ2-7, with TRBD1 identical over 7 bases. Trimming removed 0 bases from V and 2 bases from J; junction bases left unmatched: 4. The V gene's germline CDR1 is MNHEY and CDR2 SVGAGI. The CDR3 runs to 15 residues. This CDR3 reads CASSYSLGTAYEQYF. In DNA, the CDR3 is TGTGCCAGCAGTTACTCACTCGGGACAGCCTACGAGCAGTACTTC.

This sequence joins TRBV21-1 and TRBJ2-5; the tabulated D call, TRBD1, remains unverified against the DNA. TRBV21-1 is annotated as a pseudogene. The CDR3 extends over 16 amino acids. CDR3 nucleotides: TGTGCCAGCAGCAAACCTGCCGGGACAGGGAAAGAGACCCAGTACTTC. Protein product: CASSKPAGTGKETQYF.

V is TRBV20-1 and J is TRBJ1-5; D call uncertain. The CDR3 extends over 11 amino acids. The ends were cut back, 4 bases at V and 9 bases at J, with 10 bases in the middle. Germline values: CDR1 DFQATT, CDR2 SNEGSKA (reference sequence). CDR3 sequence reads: CSAIPDRPQHF. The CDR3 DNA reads TGCAGTGCTATTCCGGATCGGCCCCAGCATTTT.

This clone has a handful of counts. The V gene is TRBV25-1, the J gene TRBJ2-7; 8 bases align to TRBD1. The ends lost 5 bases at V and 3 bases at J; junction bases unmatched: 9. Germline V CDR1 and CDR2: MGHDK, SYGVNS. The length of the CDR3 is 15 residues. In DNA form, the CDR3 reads TGTGCCAGCAGTCCCCGGACAGGGATCGACTACGAGCAGTACTTC. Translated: CASSPRTGIDYEQYF.

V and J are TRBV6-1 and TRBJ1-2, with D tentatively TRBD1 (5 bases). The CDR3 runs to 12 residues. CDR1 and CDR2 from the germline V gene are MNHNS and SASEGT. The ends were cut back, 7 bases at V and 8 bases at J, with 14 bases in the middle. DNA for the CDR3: TGTGCCAGCATTCAGGGAGCGGGGGGCTACACCTTC. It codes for CASIQGAGGYTF.

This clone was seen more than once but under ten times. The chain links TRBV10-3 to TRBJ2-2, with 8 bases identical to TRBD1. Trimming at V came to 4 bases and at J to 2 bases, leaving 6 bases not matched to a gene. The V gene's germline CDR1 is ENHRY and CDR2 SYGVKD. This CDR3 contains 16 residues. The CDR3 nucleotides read TGTGCCATCAGTGCGGCCGGGACAGGAAACACCGGGGAGCTGTTTTTT. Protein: CAISAAGTGNTGELFF.

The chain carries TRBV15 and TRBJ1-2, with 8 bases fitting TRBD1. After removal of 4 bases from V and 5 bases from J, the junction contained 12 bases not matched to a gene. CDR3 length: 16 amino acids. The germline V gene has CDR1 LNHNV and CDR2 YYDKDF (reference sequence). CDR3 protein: CATSKGQGPNYYGYTF. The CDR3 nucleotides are TGTGCCACCAGCAAAGGACAGGGCCCCAACTATTATGGCTACACCTTC.

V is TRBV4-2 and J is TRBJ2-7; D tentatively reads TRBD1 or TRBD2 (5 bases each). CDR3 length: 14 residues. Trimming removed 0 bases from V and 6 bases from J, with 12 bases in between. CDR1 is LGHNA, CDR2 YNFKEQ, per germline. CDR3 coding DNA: TGTGCCAGCAGCCAAGATAGGGACGTCCCCGAGCAGTACTTC. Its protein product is CASSQDRDVPEQYF.

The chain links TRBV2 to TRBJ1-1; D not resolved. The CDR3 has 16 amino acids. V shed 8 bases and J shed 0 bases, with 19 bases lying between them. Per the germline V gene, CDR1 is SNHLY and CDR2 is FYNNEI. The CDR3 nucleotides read TGTGCCAGCCATGAAAGGACCGTAGACATGAACACTGAAGCTTTCTTT. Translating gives CASHERTVDMNTEAFF.

CDR3 protein: CASSLTGWYGYTF. The DNA for the CDR3 is TGTGCCAGCAGCCTCACAGGGTGGTATGGCTACACCTTC. The chain couples TRBV6-1 to TRBJ1-2; a possible D gene is TRBD1 (6 bases). Trimming pared 6 bases from V and 5 bases from J, leaving 13 bases between. Germline V gene data show CDR1 as MNHNS and CDR2 as SASEGT. The CDR3 extends over 13 amino acids.

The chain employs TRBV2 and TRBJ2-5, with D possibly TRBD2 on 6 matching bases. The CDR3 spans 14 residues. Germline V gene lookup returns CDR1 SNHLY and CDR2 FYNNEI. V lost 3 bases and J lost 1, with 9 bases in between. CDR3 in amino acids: CASSEDYGQETQYF. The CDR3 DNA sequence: TGTGCCAGCAGTGAGGACTACGGCCAAGAGACCCAGTACTTC.

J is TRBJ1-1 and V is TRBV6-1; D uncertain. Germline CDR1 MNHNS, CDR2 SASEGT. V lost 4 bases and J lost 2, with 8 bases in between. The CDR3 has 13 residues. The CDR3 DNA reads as TGTGCCAGCAGTGCTAATACCAACACTGAAGCTTTCTTT. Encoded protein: CASSANTNTEAFF.

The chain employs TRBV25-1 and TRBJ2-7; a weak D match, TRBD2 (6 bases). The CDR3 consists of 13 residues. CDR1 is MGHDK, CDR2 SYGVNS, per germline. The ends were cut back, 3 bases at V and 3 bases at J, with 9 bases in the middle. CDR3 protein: CASSDRGSYEQYF. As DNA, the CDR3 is TGTGCCAGCAGTGATCGGGGGAGCTACGAGCAGTACTTC.

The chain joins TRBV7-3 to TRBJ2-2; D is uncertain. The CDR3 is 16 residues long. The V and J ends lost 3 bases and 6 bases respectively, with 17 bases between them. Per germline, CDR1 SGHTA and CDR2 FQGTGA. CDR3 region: CASSFPRHDGPGELFF. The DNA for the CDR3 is TGTGCCAGCAGCTTTCCGAGACACGACGGTCCCGGGGAGCTGTTTTTT.

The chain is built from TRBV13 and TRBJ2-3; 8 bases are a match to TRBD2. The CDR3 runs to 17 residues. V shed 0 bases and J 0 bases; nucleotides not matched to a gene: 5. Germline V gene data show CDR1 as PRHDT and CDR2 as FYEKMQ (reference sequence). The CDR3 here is CASSLGLTGGSTDTQYF. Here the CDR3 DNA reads TGTGCCAGCAGCTTAGGCCTCACGGGAGGGAGCACAGATACGCAGTATTTT.

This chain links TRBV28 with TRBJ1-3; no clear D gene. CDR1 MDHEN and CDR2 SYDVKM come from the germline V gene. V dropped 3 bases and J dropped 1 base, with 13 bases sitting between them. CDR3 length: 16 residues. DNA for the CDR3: TGTGCCAGCAGTTTTGAACATATGCTTTCTGGAAACACCATATATTTT. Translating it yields CASSFEHMLSGNTIYF.

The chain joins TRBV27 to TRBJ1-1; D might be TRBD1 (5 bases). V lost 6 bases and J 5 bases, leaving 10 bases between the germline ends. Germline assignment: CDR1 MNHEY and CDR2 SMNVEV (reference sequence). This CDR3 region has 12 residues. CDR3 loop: CASRTGVTEAFF. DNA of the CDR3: TGTGCCAGCAGAACGGGGGTTACTGAAGCTTTCTTT.

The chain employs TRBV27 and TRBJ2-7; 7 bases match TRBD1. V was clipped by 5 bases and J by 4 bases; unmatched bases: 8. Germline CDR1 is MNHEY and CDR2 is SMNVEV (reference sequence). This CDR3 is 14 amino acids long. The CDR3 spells CASSDRQGTYEQYF. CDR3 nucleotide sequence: TGTGCCAGCAGTGACCGACAGGGAACTTACGAGCAGTACTTC.

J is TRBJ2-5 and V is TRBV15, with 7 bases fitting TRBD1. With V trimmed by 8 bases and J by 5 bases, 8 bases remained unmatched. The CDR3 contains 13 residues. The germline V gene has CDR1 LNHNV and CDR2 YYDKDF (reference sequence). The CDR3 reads CATCEGGLETQYF. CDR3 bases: TGTGCCACCTGCGAAGGGGGCTTGGAGACCCAGTACTTC.